Below, 32 T cell receptor beta chains from the same sample are listed, as sequenced in a study of blood T cell repertoires in COVID-19. Data came from immunoSEQ multiplex PCR; TCRdb stores just in-frame clones and leaves some out. The sample has more than 250,000 clones, 90% seen once; the top ten hold about 1.5%. The sequenced sample was PBMCs or T cells enriched from blood (not recorded which). Receptors originate from a woman aged 18-29 years with acute COVID-19.

The chain is built from TRBV13 and TRBJ2-7, with TRBD1 as a possible D gene (6 bases). V was clipped by 3 bases and J by 2 bases, with 8 bases between them. The CDR3 is 13 amino acids. Germline-derived CDR1 and CDR2 are PRHDT and FYEKMQ (reference sequence). In DNA, the CDR3 is TGTGCCAGCAGCTTGAAGGGGGCCTACGAGCAGTACTTC. Translating gives CASSLKGAYEQYF.

In this sample, this clone turned up a few times. Other DNA sequences of this sample code for an identical CDR3. The V and J genes are TRBV5-1 and TRBJ2-3, with TRBD2 identical over 7 bases. The trim removed 0 bases at V and 4 bases at J, leaving 8 bases unmatched. The CDR3 runs 16 residues. Germline V CDR1 and CDR2: SGHRS, YFSETQ. The chain's CDR3 is CASSLGGGGAADTQYF. The CDR3 region has the DNA TGCGCCAGCAGCTTGGGGGGGGGAGGGGCCGCAGATACGCAGTATTTT. Drawing the rest from reference TRBV5-1 and TRBJ2-3, the complete variable domain is KAGVTQTPRYLIKTRGQQVTLSCSPISGHRSVSWYQQTPGQGLQFLFEYFSETQRNKGNFPGRFSGRQFSNSRSEMNVSTLELGDSALYLCASSLGGGGAADTQYFGPGTRLTVL.

This chain connects TRBV2 to TRBJ1-6, with unresolved D. The germline V gene has CDR1 SNHLY and CDR2 FYNNEI. The length of the CDR3 is 14 residues. The V and J ends lost 4 bases and 6 bases respectively, with 10 bases between them. Written as DNA, the CDR3 is TGTGCCAGCAGTGGGTTTAGCATTAATTCACCCCTCCACTTT. This gives the protein CASSGFSINSPLHF.

The chain is built from TRBV6-5 and TRBJ1-5; unclear D gene. In germline, CDR1 is MNHEY, CDR2 SVGAGI. The CDR3 runs to 13 residues. Trimming cost V 9 bases and J 2 bases, with 11 bases left between them. The CDR3 loop is CARPRVRNQPQHF. CDR3 nucleotides: TGTGCCAGACCCCGGGTCCGCAATCAGCCCCAGCATTTT.

The genes are TRBV6-2 or TRBV6-3 and TRBJ2-7; 14 bases are a match to TRBD2. The junction had 9 bases not matched to a gene; V was cut back by 5 bases and J by 6 bases. CDR1 MNHEY and CDR2 SVGEGT come from the germline V gene. The CDR3 runs to 16 residues. CDR3 coding DNA: TGTGCCAGCAGTAACCATGGACTAGCGGGAGGACTCGAGCAGTACTTC. It codes for CASSNHGLAGGLEQYF.

This clone came up once. Other DNA variants within this sample encode the same CDR3. J is TRBJ2-1 and V is TRBV11-2, with 11 bases aligning to TRBD2. V trimming: 3 bases; J trimming: 4 bases; junction bases outside the gene matches: 5. This CDR3 contains 16 residues. Germline CDR1 SGHAT, CDR2 FQNNGV. In DNA, the CDR3 is TGTGCCAGCAGCTTCTCTAGCGGGAGGACATACAATGAGCAGTTCTTC. Translating gives CASSFSSGRTYNEQFF.

The genes are TRBV7-9 and TRBJ2-1, with TRBD2 identical over 14 bases. CDR1 and CDR2 from the germline V gene are SEHNR and FQNEAQ (reference sequence). This CDR3 is 16 amino acids long. With V trimmed by 4 bases and J by 8 bases, 7 bases remained unmatched. The CDR3 is CASSYVGLAGADEQFF. The CDR3 DNA is TGTGCCAGCAGCTACGTGGGACTAGCGGGAGCTGATGAGCAGTTCTTC.

The rearrangement uses TRBV30 and TRBJ2-7, with a possible D match to TRBD1 (7 bases). V gave up 7 bases and J gave up 7 bases, with 17 bases separating them. The CDR3 is 12 amino acids. Per the germline V gene, CDR1 is GTSNPN and CDR2 is SVGIG (reference sequence). CDR3 loop: CAFLAGGWEQYF. The CDR3 DNA reads TGTGCCTTTTTGGCAGGGGGGTGGGAGCAGTACTTC.

The chain joins TRBV5-1 to TRBJ1-5, with 8 nucleotides matching TRBD1. V lost 1 base to trimming and J lost 6 bases; unmatched junction nucleotides: 6. The CDR3 has 15 residues. The germline V gene has CDR1 SGHRS and CDR2 YFSETQ. CDR3 in amino acids: CASSLFTGGGQPQHF. For the CDR3, the DNA is TGCGCCAGCAGCTTGTTTACAGGGGGAGGTCAGCCCCAGCATTTT.

V and J are TRBV19 and TRBJ2-1; 9 bases match TRBD1. V lost 6 bases to trimming and J lost 5 bases; unmatched junction nucleotides: 5. The germline V gene has CDR1 LNHDA and CDR2 SQIVND (reference sequence). The CDR3 spans 14 residues. The CDR3 region is CASRTQGADNEQFF. CDR3 coding DNA: TGTGCCAGTAGGACACAGGGGGCGGACAATGAGCAGTTCTTC.

This chain uses TRBV6-1 with TRBJ2-7, with 10 bases identical to TRBD1. Germline lookup yields CDR1 MNHNS and CDR2 SASEGT. CDR3 length equals 14 residues. The V segment lost 1 base and the J segment 5 bases; nucleotides outside the gene matches: 2. The CDR3 nucleotides read TGTGCCAGCAGTGAAGTTGGGACAGGGGACGAGCAGTACTTC. As protein: CASSEVGTGDEQYF.

The V and J genes are TRBV7-9 and TRBJ1-1, with a tentative D call TRBD1 (6 bases). Per germline, CDR1 SEHNR and CDR2 FQNEAQ (reference sequence). The CDR3 has 17 amino acids. V gave up 3 bases and J gave up 1 base, with 18 bases separating them. DNA for the CDR3: TGTGCCAGCAGCTTCCTAGGGATGGGGGCATGGAACACTGAAGCTTTCTTT. Its translation: CASSFLGMGAWNTEAFF.

The J gene is TRBJ1-3, the V gene TRBV6-5; tentatively, D is TRBD1 (5 bases). The germline gives CDR1 MNHEY, CDR2 SVGAGI. The CDR3 extends over 15 amino acids. Trimming shortened V by 5 bases and J by 0 bases, and 11 bases separated the two germline ends. CDR3 in DNA: TGTGCCAGCAGTCGGACACTTTACTCTGGAAACACCATATATTTT. Protein: CASSRTLYSGNTIYF.

The J gene is TRBJ2-1, the V gene TRBV27, with D hard to call. The V gene lost 5 bases and the J gene lost 0 bases, with 8 bases spanning the gap. The CDR3 has 14 residues. The germline CDR1 and CDR2 sequences are MNHEY and SMNVEV (reference sequence). CDR3 region: CASSGGGSYNEQFF. The CDR3 coding sequence is TGTGCCAGCAGTGGTGGCGGCTCCTACAATGAGCAGTTCTTC.

This clone has only one observation. This rearrangement joins TRBV6-5 to TRBJ2-7; 8 bases map to TRBD2. The CDR3 runs to 14 residues. Germline lookup yields CDR1 MNHEY and CDR2 SVGAGI. J was trimmed by 3 bases and V by 6 bases; bases with no gene match: 7. The CDR3 loop reads CASSPGLEVYEQYF. The CDR3 nucleotides read TGTGCCAGCAGCCCGGGACTAGAGGTCTACGAGCAGTACTTC.

The chain uses TRBV28 and TRBJ1-4; 7 bases match TRBD1. This CDR3 spans 15 amino acids. Losses at the gene ends were 6 bases for V and 0 bases for J; bases not matched to a gene: 4. The germline V gene encodes CDR1 MDHEN and CDR2 SYDVKM. The CDR3 DNA reads as TGTGCCAGCAGAGGTGGGACAGCAACTAATGAAAAACTGTTTTTT. It yields the protein CASRGGTATNEKLFF.

This clone has just a few counts. The CDR3 sequence: CASNRGFGSGKIEQYF. As DNA, the CDR3 is TGTGCCAGCAACAGGGGGTTCGGGAGTGGAAAGATCGAGCAGTACTTC. The rearrangement uses TRBV11-2 and TRBJ2-7, with 8 bases identical to TRBD1. Germline CDR1 and CDR2: SGHAT and FQNNGV. The CDR3 runs to 16 residues. Trimming took 7 bases from V and 6 from J; bases not matched to a gene: 17.

V and J are TRBV11-2 and TRBJ2-2; a possible D gene is TRBD2 (5 bases). Germline values: CDR1 SGHAT, CDR2 FQNNGV. The CDR3 spans 17 residues. Trimming shortened V by 5 bases and J by 3 bases, and 19 bases separated the two germline ends. As DNA, the CDR3 is TGTGCCAGCAGCAAACGACCGAGGGTCGGGTACACCGGGGAGCTGTTTTTT. It translates to CASSKRPRVGYTGELFF.

V usage is TRBV5-8 and J usage is TRBJ2-3, with D unresolved. The CDR3 covers 15 residues. V lost 3 bases and J 2 bases, leaving 13 bases between the germline ends. Germline V lookup: CDR1 SGHTS, CDR2 YDEGEE. CDR3: CASSYLLADTDTQYF. DNA of the CDR3: TGTGCCAGCAGCTATCTCTTGGCTGACACAGATACGCAGTATTTT.

This clone came up once. The chain recombines TRBV24-1 with TRBJ2-5; tentatively, D is TRBD1 (7 bases). This CDR3 has 14 residues. The ends were cut back, 5 bases at V and 5 bases at J, with 14 bases in the middle. Germline CDR1 is KGHDR and CDR2 is SFDVKD. Here the CDR3 reads CATSGGGGGETQYF. The DNA of the CDR3 is TGTGCCACCAGTGGCGGAGGGGGCGGGGAGACCCAGTACTTC.

The chain combines TRBV10-3 with TRBJ1-6; the D gene is possibly TRBD1 (6 bases). The V and J ends lost 3 bases and 6 bases respectively, with 18 bases between them. The CDR3 spans 17 residues. Germline loops: CDR1 ENHRY, CDR2 SYGVKD. DNA of the CDR3: TGTGCCATCAGTGATAGAGGGGGGGTTGAAGGTAATTCACCCCTCCACTTT. It yields the protein CAISDRGGVEGNSPLHF.

The chain combines TRBV30 with TRBJ1-2; tentatively, D is TRBD1 (6 bases). The CDR3 length is 14 residues. Germline CDR1 and CDR2: GTSNPN and SVGIG (reference sequence). The V and J ends lost 5 bases and 5 bases respectively, with 18 bases between them. CDR3 DNA sequence: TGTGCCTGGGCTGTTGAACAGGGAAGTTATGGCTACACCTTC. The encoded protein is CAWAVEQGSYGYTF. Combining the CDR3 with reference TRBV30 and TRBJ1-2 gives the whole variable domain SQTIHQWPATLVQPVGSPLSLECTVEGTSNPNLYWYRQAAGRGLQLLFYSVGIGQISSEVPQNLSASRPQDRQFILSSKKLLLSDSGFYLCAWAVEQGSYGYTFGSGTRLTVV.

This chain joins TRBV7-9 and TRBJ2-1, with TRBD2 matching 8 bases. Unmatched junction bases numbered 3, after V lost 1 base and J lost 4 bases. Germline V gene data show CDR1 as SEHNR and CDR2 as FQNEAQ (reference sequence). The CDR3 is made up of 15 amino acids. CDR3: CASSLELAEYNEQFF. The CDR3 coding sequence is TGTGCCAGCAGCTTAGAACTAGCGGAATACAATGAGCAGTTCTTC. The full variable domain, with the rest looked up from reference TRBV7-9 and TRBJ2-1, is DTGVSQNPRHKITKRGQNVTFRCDPISEHNRLYWYRQTLGQGPEFLTYFQNEAQLEKSRLLSDRFSAERPKGSFSTLEIQRTEQGDSAMYLCASSLELAEYNEQFFGPGTRLTVL.

This clone has just one count. J is TRBJ1-5 and V is TRBV6-1, with D tentatively TRBD1 (5 bases). The V end lost 3 bases, the J end lost 7 bases, and 13 bases lay between the germline ends. CDR3 size: 14 residues. In germline, CDR1 is MNHNS, CDR2 SASEGT. The CDR3 region is CASSEPGRRQPQHF. The CDR3 nucleotides are TGTGCCAGCAGTGAGCCAGGGAGGAGACAGCCCCAGCATTTT.

The chain recombines TRBV7-2 with TRBJ2-1, with 7 nucleotides matching TRBD2. After removal of 2 bases from V and 8 bases from J, the junction contained 6 bases not matched to a gene. CDR1 and CDR2 (germline): SGHTA, FQGNSA. The CDR3 runs to 14 residues. CDR3 bases: TGTGCCAGCAGCTTACCGGGAGGCCCCTATGAGCAGTTCTTC. It specifies CASSLPGGPYEQFF.

This clone was seen at least ten times. V and J are TRBV9 and TRBJ2-1, with 10 bases aligning to TRBD1. The germline CDR1 and CDR2 sequences are SGDLS and YYNGEE. The CDR3 is 20 residues long. Trimming at V came to 0 bases and at J to 4 bases, leaving 16 bases not matched to a gene. CDR3 amino acids: CASSVALGVGVGQGYNEQFF. Written as DNA, the CDR3 is TGTGCCAGCAGCGTAGCTTTGGGAGTTGGTGTGGGACAGGGGTACAATGAGCAGTTCTTC.

This rearrangement joins TRBV5-1 to TRBJ2-3; tentatively, D is TRBD1 (5 bases). The CDR3 spans 17 residues. The germline V gene encodes CDR1 SGHRS and CDR2 YFSETQ. V gave up 1 base and J gave up 0 bases, with 15 bases separating them. DNA of the CDR3: TGCGCCAGCAGCTTGTTAGTTAGGGGTGGGAGCACAGATACGCAGTATTTT. Translating it yields CASSLLVRGGSTDTQYF. Full variable domain (rest looked up from reference TRBV5-1 and TRBJ2-3): KAGVTQTPRYLIKTRGQQVTLSCSPISGHRSVSWYQQTPGQGLQFLFEYFSETQRNKGNFPGRFSGRQFSNSRSEMNVSTLELGDSALYLCASSLLVRGGSTDTQYFGPGTRLTVL.

The chain combines TRBV21-1 with TRBJ1-6. TRBV21-1 is a pseudogene segment. The CDR3 runs to 14 residues. In nucleotides, the CDR3 is TGTGCCAGCAGCAAAGAAAAGAGGAGGGCACCCCTCCACTTT. Translated, it gives CASSKEKRRAPLHF.

This chain links TRBV30 with TRBJ1-5; no clear D. Looked up from germline, CDR1 is GTSNPN and CDR2 is SVGIG (reference sequence). The V and J ends lost 2 bases and 6 bases respectively, with 11 bases between them. The CDR3 consists of 13 residues. The CDR3 spells CAWSSSGGQPQHF. DNA of the CDR3: TGTGCCTGGAGTTCGTCAGGTGGTCAGCCCCAGCATTTT.

V usage is TRBV28 and J usage is TRBJ2-7; 11 bases fit TRBD2. The length of the CDR3 is 15 residues. Germline-derived CDR1 and CDR2 are MDHEN and SYDVKM. The ends lost 6 bases at V and 3 bases at J; junction bases unmatched: 7. The CDR3 here is CASSYGLAGNYEQYF. The CDR3 nucleotides read TGTGCCAGCAGCTACGGACTAGCGGGTAACTACGAGCAGTACTTC.

The V gene is TRBV9, the J gene TRBJ1-2, with D possibly matching TRBD1 (6 bases). The CDR3 covers 14 residues. The ends were cut back, 7 bases at V and 0 bases at J, with 13 bases in the middle. Germline V gives CDR1 SGDLS, CDR2 YYNGEE. The CDR3 DNA is TGTGCCAGCTCACTTTCAGGGGCTAACTATGGCTACACCTTC. Translation gives CASSLSGANYGYTF.

The chain recombines TRBV19 with TRBJ1-1, with a weak D call TRBD1 (6 bases). V was pared by 4 bases and J by 1 base, with 13 bases between. Germline V gene lookup returns CDR1 LNHDA and CDR2 SQIVND (reference sequence). The CDR3 contains 15 residues. The CDR3 sequence: CASSTSGHPNTEAFF. The CDR3 DNA follows: TGTGCCAGTAGTACCTCGGGACACCCGAACACTGAAGCTTTCTTT.